This T cell receptor (beta chain) originates from a study of PD-1 blockade in classical Hodgkin lymphoma. Regarding the study as a whole: The authors have not defined what causes the repertoire differences, possibly disease activity or prior therapy.

The time point denotes: cycle 4 day 1 (C4D1), after more than five weeks of nivolumab. Every one of the patients relapsed after autologous stem cell transplantation (brentuximab vedotin exposure was variable). Complete response, partial response or progressive disease constituted the best responses recorded. TCRdb keeps only in-frame clones here, not all; method: immunoSEQ multiplex PCR. Counted here are tens of thousands of clones, 78% occurring once; the ten biggest clones make up about 9.4%. V trimming: 2 bases; J trimming: 1 base; junction bases outside the gene matches: 2. Per the germline V gene, CDR1 is MNHEY and CDR2 is SVGAGI. This CDR3 spans 14 amino acids. On this clone: The antigen is unknown.

This specimen consisted of peripheral blood mononuclear cells (PBMCs), obtained before the fourth cycle of nivolumab. The clonotype comes from a human donor with classical Hodgkin lymphoma. This sequence joins TRBV6-5 and TRBJ2-7, with 7 bases lining up with TRBD1. DNA for the CDR3: TGTGCCAGCAGTTACCAGGGACAGTCCTACGAGCAGTACTTC. Encoded protein: CASSYQGQSYEQYF.